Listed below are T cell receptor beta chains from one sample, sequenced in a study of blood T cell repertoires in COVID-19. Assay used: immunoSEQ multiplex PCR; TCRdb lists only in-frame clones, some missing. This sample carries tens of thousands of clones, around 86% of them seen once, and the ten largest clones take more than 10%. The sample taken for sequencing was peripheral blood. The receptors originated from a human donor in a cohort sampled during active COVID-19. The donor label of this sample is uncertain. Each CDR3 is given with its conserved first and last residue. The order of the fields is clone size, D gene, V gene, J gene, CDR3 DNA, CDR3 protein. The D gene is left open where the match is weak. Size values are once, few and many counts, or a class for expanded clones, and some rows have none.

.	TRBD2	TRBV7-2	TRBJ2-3	TGTGCCAGCAGCCCCGGACTAGCCGGGGTCACAGATACGCAGTATTTT	CASSPGLAGVTDTQYF
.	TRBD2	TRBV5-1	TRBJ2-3	TGCGCCAGCAGCTCGGGGGGCCTAGCGGGAGGTAGCACAGATACGCAGTATTTT	CASSSGGLAGGSTDTQYF
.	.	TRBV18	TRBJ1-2	TGTGCCACCACGGGAGACTTTTATGGCTACACCTTC	CATTGDFYGYTF
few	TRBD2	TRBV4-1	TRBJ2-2	TGCGCCAGCAGCCAAATGCCGGGAGGGCCTATGGCCGGGGAGCTGTTTTTT	CASSQMPGGPMAGELFF
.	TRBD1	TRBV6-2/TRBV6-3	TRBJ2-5	TGTGCCAGCAGTTACCGGACAGGCCGTGGAGAGACCCAGTACTTC	CASSYRTGRGETQYF
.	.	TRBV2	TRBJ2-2	TGTGCCAGCAGATCGGGAAGAAACACCGGGGAGCTGTTTTTT	CASRSGRNTGELFF
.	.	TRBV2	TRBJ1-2	TGTGCCAGCAGTGAATGGCGGGAATATGGCTACACCTTC	CASSEWREYGYTF
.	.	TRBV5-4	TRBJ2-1	TGTGCCAGCAGCTTGGGGGCGGGGTCGTACAATGAGCAGTTCTTC	CASSLGAGSYNEQFF
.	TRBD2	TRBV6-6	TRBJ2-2	TGTGCCAGCAGAGGGACTAGCGGGAGTGGTACCGGGGAGCTGTTTTTT	CASRGTSGSGTGELFF
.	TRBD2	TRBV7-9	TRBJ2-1	TGTGCCAGCAGCTTAACTAGCGGGAGTGCGCATGAGCAGTTCTTC	CASSLTSGSAHEQFF
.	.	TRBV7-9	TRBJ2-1	TGTGCCAGCAGCTTAGCCCTAGACCTAGTAGGCTACAATGAGCAGTTCTTC	CASSLALDLVGYNEQFF
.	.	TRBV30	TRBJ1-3	TGTGCCTGGAGTGGTTGGGGGCTTGGAAACACCATATATTTT	CAWSGWGLGNTIYF
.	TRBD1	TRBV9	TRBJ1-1	TGTGCCAGCAGCATCCGACAGGGTCAGGACACTGAAGCTTTCTTT	CASSIRQGQDTEAFF
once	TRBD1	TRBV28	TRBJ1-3	TGTGCCAGCAGTCCACCCATAACAGGGGCGGGAGGAAACACCATATATTTT	CASSPPITGAGGNTIYF
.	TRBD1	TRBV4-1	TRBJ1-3	TGCGCCAGCAGCCAAGACGACAGGGGGCATGGAAACACCATATATTTT	CASSQDDRGHGNTIYF
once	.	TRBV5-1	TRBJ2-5	TGCGCCAGCAGCTTGGGTCTAAGAAGCCAAGAGACCCAGTACTTC	CASSLGLRSQETQYF
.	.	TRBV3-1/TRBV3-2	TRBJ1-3	TGTGCCAGCAGCCTATCCGGGGCTGGAAACACCATATATTTT	CASSLSGAGNTIYF
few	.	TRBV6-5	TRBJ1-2	TGTGCCAGCAGTTACTCTCGTAGGGGGAACTATGGCTACACCTTC	CASSYSRRGNYGYTF
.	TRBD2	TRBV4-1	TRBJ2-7	TGCGCCAGCAGCCACCTACGGGGGGGGTACGAGCAGTACTTC	CASSHLRGGYEQYF
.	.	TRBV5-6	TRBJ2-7	TGTGCCAGCAGCTTCTCTTTGACAGAGAACATAAGCTTC	CASSFSLTENISF
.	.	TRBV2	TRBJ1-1	TGTGCCAGCAGAGACCGCTGGGCTGCCCAAACTGAAGCTTTCTTT	CASRDRWAAQTEAFF
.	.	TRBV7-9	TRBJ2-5	TGTGCCAGCAGTCGGGGATCCCAAGAGACCCAGTACTTC	CASSRGSQETQYF
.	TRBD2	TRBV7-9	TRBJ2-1	TGTGCCAGCAGCACCCTTACGGCGGGAGGGCCGGGGAATGAGCAGTTCTTC	CASSTLTAGGPGNEQFF
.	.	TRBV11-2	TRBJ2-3	TGTGCCAGCAGCCGACAGGCCGCTAGCACAGATACGCAGTATTTT	CASSRQAASTDTQYF
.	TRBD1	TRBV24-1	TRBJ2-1	TGTGCCACCAGTGAAGTTGGGACAGGGGGAATGCGGATCAATGAGCAGTTCTTC	CATSEVGTGGMRINEQFF
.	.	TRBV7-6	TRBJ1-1	TGTGCCAGCAGCTTAGCGCAACGAGTGGCTGAAGCTTTCTTT	CASSLAQRVAEAFF
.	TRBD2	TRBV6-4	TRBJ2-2	TGTGCCAGCAGTGACCGACCTAAACTAGCGGGAGCGAACACCGGGGAGCTGTTTTTT	CASSDRPKLAGANTGELFF
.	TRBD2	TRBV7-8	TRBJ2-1	TGTGCCAGCAGTTACTCCTTAGCGGGAGGGCCGTGGGATGAGCAGTTCTTC	CASSYSLAGGPWDEQFF
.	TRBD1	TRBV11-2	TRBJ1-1	TGTGCCAGCTATGCGGGACAGGGAGGCACTGAAGCTTTCTTT	CASYAGQGGTEAFF
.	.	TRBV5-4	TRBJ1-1	TGTGCCAGCAGCTATCAGGGCCGGGGGACTGAAGCTTTCTTT	CASSYQGRGTEAFF
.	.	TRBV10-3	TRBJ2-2	TGTGCCATCAGTGAGTCGGAGGCCGGGGAGCTGTTTTTT	CAISESEAGELFF
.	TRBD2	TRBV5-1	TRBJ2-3	TGCGCCAGCAGCCTAAGGACTAGCGGGTCTGCAGATACGCAGTATTTT	CASSLRTSGSADTQYF
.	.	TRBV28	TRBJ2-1	TGTGCCACCGCGGGTTACTCCTACAATGAGCAGTTCTTC	CATAGYSYNEQFF
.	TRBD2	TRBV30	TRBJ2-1	TGTGCCTGGATCCGACTAGCGGGAGGAGTCAATGAGCAGTTCTTC	CAWIRLAGGVNEQFF
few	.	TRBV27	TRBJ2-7	TGTGCCACCTCCGCGGGTCACGAGCAGTACTTC	CATSAGHEQYF
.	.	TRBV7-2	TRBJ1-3	TGTGCCAGCAGTTCGGGATTCGGAAACACCATATATTTT	CASSSGFGNTIYF
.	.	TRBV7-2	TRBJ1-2	TGTGCCAGCAGCTTTCGACAGAGCAGAACGGAGGGCTACACCTTC	CASSFRQSRTEGYTF
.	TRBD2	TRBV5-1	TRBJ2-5	TGCGCCAGCAGCCTGGGGACTAGCGGGAAGTCAGAGACCCAGTACTTC	CASSLGTSGKSETQYF
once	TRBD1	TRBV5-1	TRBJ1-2	TGCGCCAGCAGCCCGGACAGGAACTATGGCTACACCTTC	CASSPDRNYGYTF
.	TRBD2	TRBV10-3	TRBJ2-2	TGTGCCACGAAAGGGACTAGCGGGAGGGGAACCGGGGAGCTGTTTTTT	CATKGTSGRGTGELFF
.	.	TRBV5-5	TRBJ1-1	TGTGCCAGCAGCTACAGGAATTTGAACACTGAAGCTTTCTTT	CASSYRNLNTEAFF
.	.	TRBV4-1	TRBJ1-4	TGCGCCAGCAGCCGGGGCGGGAGGGGGACGGATGAAAAACTGTTTTTT	CASSRGGRGTDEKLFF
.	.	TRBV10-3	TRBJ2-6	TGTGCCATCAGTGCGCTCAGGGGTATTGGGGCCAACGTCCTGACTTTC	CAISALRGIGANVLTF
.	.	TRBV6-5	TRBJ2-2	TGTGCCAGCCCACCGGGAGTTGAACCCGGGGAGCTGTTTTTT	CASPPGVEPGELFF
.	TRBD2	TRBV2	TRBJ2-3	TGTGCCGGGCGGGGGTTTCCCACAGATACGCAGTATTTT	CAGRGFPTDTQYF
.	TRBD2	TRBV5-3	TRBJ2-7	TGTGCCAGAAGCTTGACTAGCGGGGCCTACGAGCAGTACTTC	CARSLTSGAYEQYF
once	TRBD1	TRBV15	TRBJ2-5	TGTGCCACCAGCAGAGGACGGACAGGGGGCGACTACCAAGAGACCCAGTACTTC	CATSRGRTGGDYQETQYF
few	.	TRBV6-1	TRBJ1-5	TGTGCCAGCAGTGAAGCCGGGGGCAATCAGCCCCAGCATTTT	CASSEAGGNQPQHF
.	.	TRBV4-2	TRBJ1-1	TGTGCCAGCAGCCAAGATTGGGAGAGCACTGAAGCTTTCTTT	CASSQDWESTEAFF
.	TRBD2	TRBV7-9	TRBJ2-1	TGTGCCAGCAGCTATTCTAGCGGGTATCACAATGAGCAGTTCTTC	CASSYSSGYHNEQFF
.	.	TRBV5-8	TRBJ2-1	TGTGCCAGCAGCTCCGAGAAAAGCGGGAATGAGCAGTTCTTC	CASSSEKSGNEQFF